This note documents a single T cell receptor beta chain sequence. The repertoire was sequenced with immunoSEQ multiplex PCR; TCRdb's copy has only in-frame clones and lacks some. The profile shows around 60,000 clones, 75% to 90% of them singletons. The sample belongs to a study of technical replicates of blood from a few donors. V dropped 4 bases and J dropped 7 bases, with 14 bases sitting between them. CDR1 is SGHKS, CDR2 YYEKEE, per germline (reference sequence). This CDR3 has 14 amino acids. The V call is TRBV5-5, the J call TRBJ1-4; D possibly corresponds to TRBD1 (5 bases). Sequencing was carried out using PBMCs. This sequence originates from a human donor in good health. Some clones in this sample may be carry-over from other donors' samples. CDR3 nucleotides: TGTGCCAGCAGCAGTAACAGGCGTAGTGAAAAACTGTTTTTT. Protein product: CASSSNRRSEKLFF.